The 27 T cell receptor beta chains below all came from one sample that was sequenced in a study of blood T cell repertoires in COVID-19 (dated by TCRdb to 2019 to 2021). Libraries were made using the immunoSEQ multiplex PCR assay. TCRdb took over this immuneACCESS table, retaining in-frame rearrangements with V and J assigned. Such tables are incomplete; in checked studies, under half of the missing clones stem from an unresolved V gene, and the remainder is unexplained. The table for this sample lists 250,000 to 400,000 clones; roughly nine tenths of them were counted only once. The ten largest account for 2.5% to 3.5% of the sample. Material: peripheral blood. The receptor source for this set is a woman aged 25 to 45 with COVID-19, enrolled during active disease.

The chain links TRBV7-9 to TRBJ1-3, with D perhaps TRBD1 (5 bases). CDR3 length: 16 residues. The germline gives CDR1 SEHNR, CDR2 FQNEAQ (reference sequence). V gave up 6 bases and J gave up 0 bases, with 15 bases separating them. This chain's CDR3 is CASSHRQFTSGNTIYF. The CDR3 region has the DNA TGTGCCAGCAGTCATAGACAGTTCACCTCTGGAAACACCATATATTTT.

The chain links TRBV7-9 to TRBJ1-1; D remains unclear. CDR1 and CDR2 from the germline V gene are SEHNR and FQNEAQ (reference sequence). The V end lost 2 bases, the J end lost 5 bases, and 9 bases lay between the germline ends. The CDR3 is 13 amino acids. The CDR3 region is CASSLLTGTEAFF. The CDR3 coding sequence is TGTGCCAGCAGCTTACTGACGGGAACTGAAGCTTTCTTT. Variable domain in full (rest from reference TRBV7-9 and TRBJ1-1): DTGVSQNPRHKITKRGQNVTFRCDPISEHNRLYWYRQTLGQGPEFLTYFQNEAQLEKSRLLSDRFSAERPKGSFSTLEIQRTEQGDSAMYLCASSLLTGTEAFFGQGTRLTVV.

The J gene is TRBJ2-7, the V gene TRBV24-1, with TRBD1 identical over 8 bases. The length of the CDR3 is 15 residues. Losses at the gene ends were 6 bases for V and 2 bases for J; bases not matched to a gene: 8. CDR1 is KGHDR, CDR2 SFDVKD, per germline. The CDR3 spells CATSRGTGITYEQYF. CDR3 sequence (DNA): TGTGCCACCAGTCGCGGGACAGGTATAACCTACGAGCAGTACTTC.

CDR3 sequence reads: CASGLGDRYNQPQHF. In nucleotides, the CDR3 is TGTGCTAGTGGTTTGGGAGACAGGTACAATCAGCCCCAGCATTTT. The chain joins TRBV12-5 to TRBJ1-5; perhaps TRBD1 as D (6 bases). The germline V gene encodes CDR1 LGHNT and CDR2 FRNRAP. The CDR3 has 15 residues. V was shortened by 1 base and J by 3 bases, with 10 bases between the two germline ends.

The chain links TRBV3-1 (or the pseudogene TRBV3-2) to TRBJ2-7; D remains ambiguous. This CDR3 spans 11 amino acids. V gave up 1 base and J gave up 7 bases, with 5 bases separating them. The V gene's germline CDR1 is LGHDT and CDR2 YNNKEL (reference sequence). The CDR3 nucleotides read TGTGCCAGCAGCCAAGTCAAAGAGCAGTACTTC. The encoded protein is CASSQVKEQYF.

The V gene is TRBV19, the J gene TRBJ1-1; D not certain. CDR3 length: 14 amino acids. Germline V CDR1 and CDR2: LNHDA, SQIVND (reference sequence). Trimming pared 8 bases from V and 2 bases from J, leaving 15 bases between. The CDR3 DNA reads TGTGCCAGTTCGGGAGTACAGAGAAACACTGAAGCTTTCTTT. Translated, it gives CASSGVQRNTEAFF.

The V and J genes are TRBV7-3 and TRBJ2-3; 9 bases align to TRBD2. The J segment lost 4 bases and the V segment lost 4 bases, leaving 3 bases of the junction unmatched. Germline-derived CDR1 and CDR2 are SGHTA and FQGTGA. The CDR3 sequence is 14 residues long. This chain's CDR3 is CASSSGLASDTQYF. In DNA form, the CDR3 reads TGTGCCAGCAGCTCGGGACTAGCTTCAGATACGCAGTATTTT. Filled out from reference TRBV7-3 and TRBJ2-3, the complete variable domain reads GAGVSQTPSNKVTEKGKYVELRCDPISGHTALYWYRQSLGQGPEFLIYFQGTGAADDSGLPNDRFFAVRPEGSVSTLKIQRTERGDSAVYLCASSSGLASDTQYFGPGTRLTVL.

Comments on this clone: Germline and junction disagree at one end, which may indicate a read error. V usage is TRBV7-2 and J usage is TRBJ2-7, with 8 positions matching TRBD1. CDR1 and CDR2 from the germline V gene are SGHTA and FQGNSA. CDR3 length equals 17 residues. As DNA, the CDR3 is TGTGCCAGCAGATTAGATATCGCAGGGGGCATTAGCTACGAGCAGTACTTC. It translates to CASRLDIAGGISYEQYF.

The CDR3 here is CAWNRGSGTEAFF. The CDR3 DNA reads TGTGCCTGGAACCGAGGGTCGGGGACTGAAGCTTTCTTT. This sequence joins TRBV30 and TRBJ1-1; no clear D. The CDR3 is 13 residues long. Germline V gives CDR1 GTSNPN, CDR2 SVGIG (reference sequence). Trimming left V 4 bases short and J 5 bases short, with 14 bases between.

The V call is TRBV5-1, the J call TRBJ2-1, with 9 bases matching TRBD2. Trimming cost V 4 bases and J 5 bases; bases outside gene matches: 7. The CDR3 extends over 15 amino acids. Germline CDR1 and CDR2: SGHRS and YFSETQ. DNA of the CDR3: TGCGCCAGCAGCCCGTTAGCGGGAGTCGACAATGAGCAGTTCTTC. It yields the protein CASSPLAGVDNEQFF.

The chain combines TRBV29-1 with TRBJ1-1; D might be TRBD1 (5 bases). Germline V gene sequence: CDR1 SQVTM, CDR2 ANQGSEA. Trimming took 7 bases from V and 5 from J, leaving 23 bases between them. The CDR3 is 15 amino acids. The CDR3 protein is CSAPGWGGSKTEAFF. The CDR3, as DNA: TGCAGCGCCCCGGGTTGGGGGGGGAGTAAGACTGAAGCTTTCTTT.

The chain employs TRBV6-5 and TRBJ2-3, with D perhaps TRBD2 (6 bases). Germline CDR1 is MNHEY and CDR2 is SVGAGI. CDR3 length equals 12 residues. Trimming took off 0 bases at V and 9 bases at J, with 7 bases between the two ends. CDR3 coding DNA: TGTGCCAGCAGTTACTCGGCGGGAACGCAGTATTTT. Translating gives CASSYSAGTQYF.

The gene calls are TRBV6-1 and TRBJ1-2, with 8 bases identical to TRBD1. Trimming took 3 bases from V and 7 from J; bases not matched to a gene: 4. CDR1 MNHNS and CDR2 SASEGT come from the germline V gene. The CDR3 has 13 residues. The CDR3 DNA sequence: TGTGCCAGCAGTGACCCGGACAGGGCTGGCTACACCTTC. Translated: CASSDPDRAGYTF.

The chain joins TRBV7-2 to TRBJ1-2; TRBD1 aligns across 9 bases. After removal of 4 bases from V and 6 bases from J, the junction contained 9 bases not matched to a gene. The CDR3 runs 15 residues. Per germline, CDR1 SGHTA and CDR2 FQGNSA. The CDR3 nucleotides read TGTGCCAGCAGCTCGCTTACAGGGGGCGTAGATGGCTACACCTTC. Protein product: CASSSLTGGVDGYTF.

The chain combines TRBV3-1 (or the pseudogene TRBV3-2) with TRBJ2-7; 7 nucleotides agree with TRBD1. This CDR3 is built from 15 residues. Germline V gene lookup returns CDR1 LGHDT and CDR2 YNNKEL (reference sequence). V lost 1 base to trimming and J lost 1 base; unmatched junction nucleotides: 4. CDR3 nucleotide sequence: TGTGCCAGCAGCCAAGGACAGGGCGTTTCCTACGAGCAGTACTTC. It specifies CASSQGQGVSYEQYF.

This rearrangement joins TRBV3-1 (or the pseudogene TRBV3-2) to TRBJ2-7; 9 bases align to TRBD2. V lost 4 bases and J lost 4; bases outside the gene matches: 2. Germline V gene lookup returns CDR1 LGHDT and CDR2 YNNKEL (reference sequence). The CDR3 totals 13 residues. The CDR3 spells CASSLAGEYEQYF. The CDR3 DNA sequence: TGTGCCAGCAGCCTAGCGGGAGAGTACGAGCAGTACTTC.

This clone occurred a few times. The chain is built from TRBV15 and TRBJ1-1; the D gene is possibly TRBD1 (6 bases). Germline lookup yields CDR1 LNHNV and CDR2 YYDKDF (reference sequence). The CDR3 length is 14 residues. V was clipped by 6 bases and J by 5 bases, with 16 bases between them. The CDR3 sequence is CATSDDRWGTEAFF. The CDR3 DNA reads TGTGCCACCAGTGACGACAGGTGGGGGACTGAAGCTTTCTTT.

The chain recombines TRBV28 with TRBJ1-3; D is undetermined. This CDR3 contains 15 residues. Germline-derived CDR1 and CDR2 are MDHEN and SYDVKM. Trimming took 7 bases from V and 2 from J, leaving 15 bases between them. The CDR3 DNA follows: TGTGCCAGCACCAAACCCTTGGGAGCTGGAAACACCATATATTTT. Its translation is CASTKPLGAGNTIYF.

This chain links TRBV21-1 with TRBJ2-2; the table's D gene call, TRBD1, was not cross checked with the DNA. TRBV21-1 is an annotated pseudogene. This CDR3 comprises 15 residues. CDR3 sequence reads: CASSKRDRGTGELFF. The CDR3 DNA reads TGTGCCAGCAGCAAACGGGACAGGGGGACCGGGGAGCTGTTTTTT.

Here the CDR3 DNA reads TGTGCCAGCAGCTCCCCTTATCGTACTAGCGGGAGTTCGTACAATGAGCAGTTCTTC. It is translated as CASSSPYRTSGSSYNEQFF. The chain combines TRBV13 with TRBJ2-1; TRBD2 agrees at 11 bases. Germline CDR1 PRHDT, CDR2 FYEKMQ (reference sequence). V lost 4 bases to trimming and J lost 4 bases; unmatched junction nucleotides: 15. CDR3 length: 19 amino acids.

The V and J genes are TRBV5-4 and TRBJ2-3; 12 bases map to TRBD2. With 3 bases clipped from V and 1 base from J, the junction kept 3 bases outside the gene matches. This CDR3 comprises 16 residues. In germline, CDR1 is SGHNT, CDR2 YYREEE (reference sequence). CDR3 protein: CASSSRLAGGTDTQYF. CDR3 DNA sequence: TGTGCCAGCAGCTCACGACTAGCGGGAGGCACAGATACGCAGTATTTT.

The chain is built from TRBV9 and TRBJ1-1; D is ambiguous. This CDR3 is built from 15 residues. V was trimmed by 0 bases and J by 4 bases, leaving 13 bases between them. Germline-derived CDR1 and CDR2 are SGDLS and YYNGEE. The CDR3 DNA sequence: TGTGCCAGCAGCGTAGGAAATCAAGGGAGCACTGAAGCTTTCTTT. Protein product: CASSVGNQGSTEAFF.

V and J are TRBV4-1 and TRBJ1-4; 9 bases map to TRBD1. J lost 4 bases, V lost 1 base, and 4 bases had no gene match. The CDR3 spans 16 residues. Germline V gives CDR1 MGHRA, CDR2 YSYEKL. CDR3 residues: CASSQATGGLNEKLFF. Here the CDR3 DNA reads TGCGCCAGCAGCCAAGCAACAGGGGGCCTTAATGAAAAACTGTTTTTT.

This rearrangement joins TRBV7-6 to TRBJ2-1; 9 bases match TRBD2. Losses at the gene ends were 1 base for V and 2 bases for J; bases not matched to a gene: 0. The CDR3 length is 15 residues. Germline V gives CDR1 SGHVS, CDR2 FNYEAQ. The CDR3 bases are TGTGCCAGCAGCTTAGGGACTAGCGCCTACAATGAGCAGTTCTTC. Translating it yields CASSLGTSAYNEQFF.

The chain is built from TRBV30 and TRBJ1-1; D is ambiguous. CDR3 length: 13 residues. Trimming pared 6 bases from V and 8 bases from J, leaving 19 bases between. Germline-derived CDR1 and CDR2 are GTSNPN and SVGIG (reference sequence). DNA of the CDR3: TGTGCCTGCCAGATCTCGAACCCCTCCGAAGCTTTCTTT. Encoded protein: CACQISNPSEAFF.

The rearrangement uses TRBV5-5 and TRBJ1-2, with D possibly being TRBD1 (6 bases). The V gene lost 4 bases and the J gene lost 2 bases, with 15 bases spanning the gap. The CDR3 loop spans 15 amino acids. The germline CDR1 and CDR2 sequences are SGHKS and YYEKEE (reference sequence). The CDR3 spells CASSPWDTANYGYTF. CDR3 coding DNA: TGTGCCAGCAGCCCCTGGGACACAGCAAACTATGGCTACACCTTC.

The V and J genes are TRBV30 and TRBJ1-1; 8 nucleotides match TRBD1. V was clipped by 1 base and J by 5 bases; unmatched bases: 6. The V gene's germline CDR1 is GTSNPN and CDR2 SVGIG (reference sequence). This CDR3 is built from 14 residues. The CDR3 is CAWSARTGLTEAFF. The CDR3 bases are TGTGCCTGGAGTGCCCGGACAGGGCTTACTGAAGCTTTCTTT.